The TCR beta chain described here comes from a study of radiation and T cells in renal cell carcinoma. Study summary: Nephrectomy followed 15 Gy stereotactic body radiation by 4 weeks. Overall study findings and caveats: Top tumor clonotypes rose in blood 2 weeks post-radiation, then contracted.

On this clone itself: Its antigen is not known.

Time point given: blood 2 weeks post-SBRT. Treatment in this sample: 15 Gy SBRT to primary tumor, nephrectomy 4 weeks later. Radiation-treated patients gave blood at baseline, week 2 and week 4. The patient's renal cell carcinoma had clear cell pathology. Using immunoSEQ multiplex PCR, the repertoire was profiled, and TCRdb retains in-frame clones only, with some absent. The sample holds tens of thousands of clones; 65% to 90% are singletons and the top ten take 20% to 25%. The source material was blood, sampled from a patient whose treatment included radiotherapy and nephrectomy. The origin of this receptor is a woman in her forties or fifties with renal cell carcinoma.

Here the CDR3 reads CASTKPKGPGGYGYTF. The CDR3 nucleotides are TGTGCCAGCACCAAACCTAAAGGGCCGGGTGGCTATGGCTACACCTTC. The genes are TRBV21-1 and TRBJ1-2. TRBV21-1 is a known pseudogene. The CDR3 has 16 residues.